These 21 T cell receptor beta chains came from one sample sequenced in a study of beta chain features in type 1 diabetes. Expressed TCRB transcripts were sequenced because the isolated RNA had all been reverse transcribed beforehand. The method was immunoSEQ multiplex PCR; TCRdb's version includes in-frame clones alone and lacks a portion of them. The profile shows 400,000 to 600,000 clones, over 25% of them singletons. Material: naive CD4+ T cells from blood. Source of these receptors: a man between 18 and 35 years old in good health.

The CDR3 sequence: CASTPPREETQYF. The CDR3 DNA is TGTGCCAGCACCCCCCCGAGGGAAGAGACCCAGTACTTC. The chain recombines TRBV7-9 with TRBJ2-5; maybe TRBD2 (5 bases). CDR3 length: 13 residues. In germline, CDR1 is SEHNR, CDR2 FQNEAQ (reference sequence). The V end lost 7 bases, the J end lost 3 bases, and 12 bases lay between the germline ends.

The chain recombines TRBV29-1 with TRBJ2-7; a weak D match, TRBD2 (5 bases). V was pared by 5 bases and J by 4 bases, with 9 bases between. Germline V gene data show CDR1 as SQVTM and CDR2 as ANQGSEA. The CDR3 is 11 amino acids. The CDR3 loop reads CSVRPGYEQYF. The CDR3 DNA reads TGCAGCGTTCGACCGGGATACGAGCAGTACTTC.

V usage is TRBV20-1 and J usage is TRBJ2-7; no firm D call. V lost 5 bases and J lost 4, with 9 bases in between. CDR3 length equals 11 residues. Germline assignment: CDR1 DFQATT and CDR2 SNEGSKA (reference sequence). The CDR3 DNA reads TGCAGTGCTGCGTTAGGTTACGAGCAGTACTTC. The encoded protein is CSAALGYEQYF.

The genes are TRBV5-8 and TRBJ2-1; D uncertain. CDR3 length equals 15 residues. V gave up 1 base and J gave up 0 bases, with 8 bases separating them. Germline CDR1 reads SGHTS; CDR2 reads YDEGEE. The CDR3 nucleotides are TGTGCCAGCAGCTTGAGTGTCAGCTCCTACAATGAGCAGTTCTTC. As protein: CASSLSVSSYNEQFF.

This clone occurred once. The chain joins TRBV7-2 to TRBJ2-7; D may be TRBD2 (5 bases). The CDR3 spans 13 residues. Trimming shortened V by 5 bases and J by 6 bases, and 14 bases separated the two germline ends. Per the germline V gene, CDR1 is SGHTA and CDR2 is FQGNSA. The DNA for the CDR3 is TGTGCCAGCAGCCGCGACTACGAGGGCGAGCAGTACTTC. This gives the protein CASSRDYEGEQYF. Full variable domain (rest looked up from reference TRBV7-2 and TRBJ2-7): GAGVSQSPSNKVTEKGKDVELRCDPISGHTALYWYRQSLGQGLEFLIYFQGNSAPDKSGLPSDRFSAERTGGSVSTLTIQRTQQEDSAVYLCASSRDYEGEQYFGPGTRLTVT.

V is TRBV30 and J is TRBJ2-5, with 10 bases aligning to TRBD2. Losses at the gene ends were 3 bases for V and 1 base for J; bases not matched to a gene: 5. This CDR3 contains 15 residues. Per germline, CDR1 GTSNPN and CDR2 SVGIG (reference sequence). This CDR3 is CAWRTGLASQETQYF. For the CDR3, the DNA is TGTGCCTGGAGAACGGGACTAGCGAGCCAAGAGACCCAGTACTTC.

This clone was counted only a few times. The J gene is TRBJ2-7, the V gene TRBV30; tentatively, D is TRBD1 (6 bases). Trimming took 2 bases from V and 7 from J, leaving 15 bases between them. Germline V gene sequence: CDR1 GTSNPN, CDR2 SVGIG (reference sequence). The CDR3 spans 13 residues. The chain's CDR3 is CAWSTGPILEQYF. The CDR3 DNA reads TGTGCCTGGAGTACAGGGCCAATATTGGAGCAGTACTTC. Variable domain in full (rest from reference TRBV30 and TRBJ2-7): SQTIHQWPATLVQPVGSPLSLECTVEGTSNPNLYWYRQAAGRGLQLLFYSVGIGQISSEVPQNLSASRPQDRQFILSSKKLLLSDSGFYLCAWSTGPILEQYFGPGTRLTVT.

The chain couples TRBV5-4 to TRBJ2-5; 9 bases fit TRBD1. Germline V gene data show CDR1 as SGHNT and CDR2 as YYREEE (reference sequence). Trimming cost V 0 bases and J 4 bases; bases outside gene matches: 4. The CDR3 totals 15 residues. The CDR3 nucleotides are TGTGCCAGCAGCTTGGCCAGGACAGGGGCAGAGACCCAGTACTTC. Amino acid sequence: CASSLARTGAETQYF.

J is TRBJ2-3 and V is TRBV9; D may be TRBD1 or TRBD2 (5 bases each). In germline, CDR1 is SGDLS, CDR2 YYNGEE. This CDR3 is built from 12 residues. V was trimmed by 0 bases and J by 8 bases, leaving 7 bases between them. The CDR3 loop is CASSVVGGTQYF. Here the CDR3 DNA reads TGTGCCAGCAGCGTAGTTGGGGGTACGCAGTATTTT.

The chain employs TRBV5-4 and TRBJ1-2; no firm D call. This CDR3 region has 13 residues. Germline CDR1 SGHNT, CDR2 YYREEE (reference sequence). The V end was cut by 2 bases, the J end by 1 base, with 6 bases between. The CDR3 sequence: CASSFSLNYGYTF. The CDR3, as DNA: TGTGCCAGCAGCTTTAGCCTTAACTATGGCTACACCTTC.

This sequence joins TRBV11-2 and TRBJ2-1; D is possibly TRBD2 (5 bases). Trimming took off 3 bases at V and 9 bases at J, with 12 bases between the two ends. Germline CDR1 SGHAT, CDR2 FQNNGV. The CDR3 spans 13 residues. The CDR3 loop reads CASSFFREGEQFF. As DNA, the CDR3 is TGTGCCAGCAGCTTTTTTCGGGAAGGTGAGCAGTTCTTC.

The chain uses TRBV20-1 and TRBJ2-7; D possibly corresponds to TRBD2 (5 bases). This CDR3 is 11 amino acids long. Between the trimmed V and J ends, which lost 2 bases and 5 bases, there was a span of 7 bases. Germline CDR1 reads DFQATT; CDR2 reads SNEGSKA (reference sequence). CDR3 in amino acids: CSARSSNEQYF. In DNA form, the CDR3 reads TGCAGTGCTAGATCTAGCAACGAGCAGTACTTC.

This sequence joins TRBV2 and TRBJ2-2, with a tentative D call TRBD1 (6 bases). This CDR3 spans 14 amino acids. Germline V gene lookup returns CDR1 SNHLY and CDR2 FYNNEI. V was trimmed by 9 bases and J by 7 bases, leaving 18 bases between them. Written as DNA, the CDR3 is TGTGCCAGACGGACAGTCGGGATCGGCGGGGAGCTGTTTTTT. Protein: CARRTVGIGGELFF.

This clone was counted only a few times. The genes are TRBV4-2 and TRBJ1-2; D not certain. This CDR3 is built from 13 residues. The V and J ends lost 0 bases and 4 bases respectively, with 6 bases between them. Germline V CDR1 and CDR2: LGHNA, YNFKEQ. The CDR3 here is CASSQDFLYGYTF. Here the CDR3 DNA reads TGTGCCAGCAGCCAAGATTTCCTCTATGGCTACACCTTC.

The chain links TRBV29-1 to TRBJ2-7, with D possibly matching TRBD1 (5 bases). The CDR3 length is 12 residues. Trimming pared 0 bases from V and 6 bases from J, leaving 9 bases between. Germline V gene data show CDR1 as SQVTM and CDR2 as ANQGSEA. The CDR3 is CSVEDDSSEQYF. The CDR3 DNA is TGCAGCGTTGAAGACGACAGCAGCGAGCAGTACTTC.

This clone was recorded a few times. The J gene is TRBJ2-1, the V gene TRBV2; 10 bases match TRBD2. CDR3 size: 13 residues. V lost 7 bases and J lost 9; bases outside the gene matches: 6. CDR1 and CDR2 (germline): SNHLY, FYNNEI. The CDR3 DNA is TGTGCCAGCAACCTAGCGGGAGCCCTTGAGCAGTTCTTC. Residues: CASNLAGALEQFF.

Remarks on this clone: The sample holds other DNA sequences that translate to the same CDR3. This chain connects TRBV11-2 to TRBJ2-5; D not resolved. CDR1 SGHAT and CDR2 FQNNGV come from the germline V gene. This CDR3 spans 10 amino acids. Trimming took 5 bases from V and 5 from J, leaving 3 bases between them. DNA of the CDR3: TGTGCCAGCAGCCGGGAGACCCAGTACTTC. This sequence encodes CASSRETQYF.

The rearrangement links TRBV29-1 to TRBJ2-5; D gene ambiguous. The CDR3 is made up of 14 amino acids. Germline lookup yields CDR1 SQVTM and CDR2 ANQGSEA. V lost 0 bases and J 1 base, leaving 9 bases between the germline ends. In nucleotides, the CDR3 is TGCAGCGTTGAAGAAACGTTATCCCAAGAGACCCAGTACTTC. Translation gives CSVEETLSQETQYF.

This clone was detected only a few times. The chain couples TRBV20-1 to TRBJ2-4; perhaps D is TRBD1 or TRBD2 (5 bases each). The CDR3 contains 11 residues. Trimming stripped 5 bases from V and 3 bases from J, with 5 bases between. Germline lookup yields CDR1 DFQATT and CDR2 SNEGSKA (reference sequence). The CDR3 region is CSAGGKNIQYF. The CDR3 nucleotides are TGCAGTGCTGGGGGCAAAAACATTCAGTACTTC.

The gene calls are TRBV29-1 and TRBJ2-7; D possibly corresponds to TRBD2 (6 bases). The CDR3 runs 14 residues. Germline CDR1 and CDR2: SQVTM and ANQGSEA. The V end lost 7 bases, the J end lost 3 bases, and 19 bases lay between the germline ends. The CDR3 region is CSAAGLLGGYEQYF. The CDR3 DNA reads as TGCAGCGCCGCCGGACTTCTGGGGGGCTACGAGCAGTACTTC.

The chain couples TRBV27 to TRBJ2-7; 8 bases are shared with TRBD1. In germline, CDR1 is MNHEY, CDR2 SMNVEV (reference sequence). Germline trimming cut 5 bases from V and 9 bases from J; bases unmatched to any gene: 9. The length of the CDR3 is 13 residues. The CDR3 loop is CASSRTGPYGQYF. CDR3 in DNA: TGTGCCAGCAGTCGGACAGGGCCCTATGGGCAGTACTTC.